This TCR beta chain derives from a study of beta chain features in type 1 diabetes. Of the isolated RNA, all was reverse transcribed, and so the sequenced material was expressed TCRB transcripts. Data came from immunoSEQ multiplex PCR; TCRdb stores just in-frame clones and leaves some out. The sample carries about 360,000 clones, around an eighth recorded once. The V gene's germline CDR1 is SGHDT and CDR2 YYEEEE. V was clipped by 0 bases and J by 3 bases; unmatched bases: 4. The CDR3 covers 15 residues. Sorted CD4+ subsets: naive, central memory, regulatory, stem cell-like memory (CD45RO/CCR7/CD25/CD127/CD95/CD27 panel). The table lists this clone with a count of one. The target antigen is unknown. Whole-study results and caveats: A moderate, significant TCRB CDR3 shortening appeared in type 1 diabetes across four CD4+ subsets. Although PCR might favor shorter templates, it would do so equally in patients and controls. The VDJ junctions of type 1 diabetes patients carried fewer insertions and more deletions.

The TCR was taken from a man aged 18 to 29 in good health. Sequenced: naive CD4+ T cells from blood. V and J are TRBV5-6 and TRBJ2-3; 7 bases fit TRBD2. CDR3 coding DNA: TGTGCCAGCAGCTTGGTTAGCGGGCCGACAGATACGCAGTATTTT. As protein: CASSLVSGPTDTQYF.